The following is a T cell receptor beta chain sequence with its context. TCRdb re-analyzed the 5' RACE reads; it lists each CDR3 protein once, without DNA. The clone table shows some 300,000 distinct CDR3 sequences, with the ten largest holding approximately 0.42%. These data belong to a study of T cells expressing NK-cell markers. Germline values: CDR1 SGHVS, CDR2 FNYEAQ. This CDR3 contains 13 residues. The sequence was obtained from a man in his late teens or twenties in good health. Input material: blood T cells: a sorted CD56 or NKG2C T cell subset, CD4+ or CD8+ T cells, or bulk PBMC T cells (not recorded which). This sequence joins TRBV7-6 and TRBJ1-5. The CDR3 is CASSLAIHQPQHF.